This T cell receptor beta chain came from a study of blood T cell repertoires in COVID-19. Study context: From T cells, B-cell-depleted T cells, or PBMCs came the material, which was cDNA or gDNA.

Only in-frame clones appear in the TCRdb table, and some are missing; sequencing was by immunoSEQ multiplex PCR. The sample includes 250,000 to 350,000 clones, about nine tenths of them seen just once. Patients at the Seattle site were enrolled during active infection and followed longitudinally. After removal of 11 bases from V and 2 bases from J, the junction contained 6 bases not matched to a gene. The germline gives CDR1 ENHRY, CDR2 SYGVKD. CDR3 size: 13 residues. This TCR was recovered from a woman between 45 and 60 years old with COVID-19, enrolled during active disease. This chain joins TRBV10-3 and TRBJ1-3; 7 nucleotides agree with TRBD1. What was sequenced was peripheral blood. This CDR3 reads CASRQGTGNTIYF. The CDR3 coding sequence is TGTGCCTCACGACAGGGAACTGGAAACACCATATATTTT.